Shown below are 20 T cell receptor beta chains from a single sample sequenced in a study of CD8+ T cells in alopecia areata. Extraction and reverse transcription of RNA yielded cDNA as the sequencing template. Data came from immunoSEQ multiplex PCR; TCRdb stores just in-frame clones and leaves some out. The sample carries 95,000 to 120,000 clones, about 50% recorded once. Sequenced: NKG2D-low CD8+ T cells sorted from blood. The receptor set was obtained from a human donor with alopecia areata.

This clone was seen just once. The chain recombines TRBV4-1 with TRBJ1-3; D is ambiguous. The V gene's germline CDR1 is MGHRA and CDR2 YSYEKL. V was trimmed by 0 bases and J by 4 bases, leaving 7 bases between them. The CDR3 is made up of 14 amino acids. The CDR3 region has the DNA TGCGCCAGCAGCCAAGATCCCGGGGGAAACACCATATATTTT. Residues: CASSQDPGGNTIYF.

The chain joins TRBV6-6 to TRBJ2-5; D unclear. The CDR3 is made up of 13 amino acids. V was cut by 2 bases and J by 5 bases, with 9 bases left in between. CDR1 and CDR2 (germline): MNHNY, SVGAGI (reference sequence). CDR3 bases: TGTGCCAGCAGTTACGCAGGCTGGGAGACCCAGTACTTC. Its translation is CASSYAGWETQYF.

V and J are TRBV19 and TRBJ2-1, with TRBD2 matching over 7 bases. The CDR3 consists of 15 residues. Germline trimming cut 1 base from V and 6 bases from J; bases unmatched to any gene: 6. The V gene's germline CDR1 is LNHDA and CDR2 SQIVND (reference sequence). The CDR3 region is CASSIGGSFSNEQFF. In DNA, the CDR3 is TGTGCCAGTAGTATAGGCGGGAGCTTTTCCAATGAGCAGTTCTTC.

The CDR3 is CASSPGVAGGEQFF. DNA for the CDR3: TGTGCCAGCAGCCCGGGGGTAGCGGGAGGTGAGCAGTTCTTC. The genes are TRBV7-8 and TRBJ2-1; 10 positions match TRBD2. The germline CDR1 and CDR2 sequences are SGHVS and FQNEAQ. This CDR3 has 14 amino acids. V was pared by 5 bases and J by 9 bases, with 7 bases of the junction left unmatched.

Turning to this clone: The identical CDR3 is also encoded by other nucleotide sequences in the sample. The chain links TRBV29-1 to TRBJ2-7; 11 bases map to TRBD2. The CDR3 totals 13 residues. V trimming: 7 bases; J trimming: 2 bases; junction bases outside the gene matches: 4. Looked up from germline, CDR1 is SQVTM and CDR2 is ANQGSEA. The CDR3 protein is CSAGTSGTYEQYF. CDR3 sequence (DNA): TGCAGCGCCGGGACTAGCGGAACCTACGAGCAGTACTTC.

This clone occurred a few times. The chain links TRBV19 to TRBJ1-1; no clear D gene. The CDR3 covers 13 residues. Germline V gives CDR1 LNHDA, CDR2 SQIVND (reference sequence). Deletions cut 3 bases from V and 1 base from J, with 6 bases between. In nucleotides, the CDR3 is TGTGCCAGTAGTATGCCAGGGAACACTGAAGCTTTCTTT. This encodes CASSMPGNTEAFF. Complete variable domain (other parts from reference TRBV19 and TRBJ1-1): DGGITQSPKYLFRKEGQNVTLSCEQNLNHDAMYWYRQDPGQGLRLIYYSQIVNDFQKGDIAEGYSVSREKKESFPLTVTSAQKNPTAFYLCASSMPGNTEAFFGQGTRLTVV.

This clone was picked up a small number of times. J is TRBJ2-2 and V is TRBV27; D gene unclear. The CDR3 is made up of 13 amino acids. Between the trimmed V and J ends, which lost 6 bases and 6 bases, there was a span of 11 bases. CDR1 and CDR2 (germline): MNHEY, SMNVEV (reference sequence). CDR3 sequence reads: CASSFGSSGELFF. The CDR3 DNA reads TGTGCCAGCAGCTTCGGGTCCTCCGGGGAGCTGTTTTTT.

The V gene is TRBV7-9, the J gene TRBJ2-3, with a possible D match to TRBD1 (5 bases). Trimming cost V 3 bases and J 2 bases, with 12 bases left between them. The CDR3 totals 15 residues. Germline CDR1 and CDR2: SEHNR and FQNEAQ (reference sequence). Here the CDR3 reads CASSLAGKTTDTQYF. The CDR3 DNA sequence: TGTGCCAGCAGCTTGGCAGGGAAAACCACAGATACGCAGTATTTT.

In DNA, the CDR3 is TGTGCCAGCAGTTTAACATCCCGGGCGTACGAGCAGTACTTC. It translates to CASSLTSRAYEQYF. This chain connects TRBV28 to TRBJ2-7; D unresolved. The CDR3 runs 14 residues. In germline, CDR1 is MDHEN, CDR2 SYDVKM. The V and J ends lost 2 bases and 4 bases respectively, with 12 bases between them.

The chain carries TRBV5-6 and TRBJ1-2, with a possible D match to TRBD1 (5 bases). This CDR3 is 14 amino acids long. V lost 2 bases and J 4 bases, leaving 12 bases between the germline ends. Germline CDR1 reads SGHDT; CDR2 reads YYEEEE. The chain's CDR3 is CASSFGRDSYGYTF. The CDR3 DNA is TGTGCCAGCAGCTTCGGCAGGGATAGCTATGGCTACACCTTC.

The CDR3 sequence is CASSQEITGSTGELFF. Written as DNA, the CDR3 is TGCGCCAGCAGCCAAGAAATTACAGGGTCCACCGGGGAGCTGTTTTTT. This rearrangement joins TRBV4-1 to TRBJ2-2; the D gene is possibly TRBD1 (6 bases). The CDR3 totals 16 residues. Trimming pared 0 bases from V and 4 bases from J, leaving 12 bases between. CDR1 MGHRA and CDR2 YSYEKL come from the germline V gene.

This chain links TRBV28 with TRBJ1-2; the match to TRBD1 covers 7 bases. CDR3 length: 15 amino acids. Germline CDR1 is MDHEN and CDR2 is SYDVKM. V shed 6 bases and J 2 bases; nucleotides not matched to a gene: 9. CDR3 coding DNA: TGTGCCAGCAGGGTTAAGGACAGGAGCAACTATGGCTACACCTTC. This gives the protein CASRVKDRSNYGYTF.

V is TRBV5-1 and J is TRBJ2-1; 13 positions agree with TRBD2. CDR3 size: 16 residues. Unmatched junction bases numbered 7, after V lost 2 bases and J lost 8 bases. Germline values: CDR1 SGHRS, CDR2 YFSETQ. CDR3 protein: CASSLTSGRALDEQFF. The CDR3, as DNA: TGCGCCAGCAGCTTAACTAGCGGGAGGGCCTTGGATGAGCAGTTCTTC.

This clone appeared a few times. The chain carries TRBV4-1 and TRBJ2-7; TRBD2 is a possible D gene (5 bases). CDR3 size: 14 residues. The V gene's germline CDR1 is MGHRA and CDR2 YSYEKL. V was cut by 1 base and J by 3 bases, with 10 bases left in between. The CDR3 reads CASSQGVGSYEQYF. The CDR3 DNA sequence: TGCGCCAGCAGCCAAGGGGTTGGGAGCTACGAGCAGTACTTC.

This chain joins TRBV6-5 and TRBJ1-2; D unresolved. The length of the CDR3 is 11 residues. Trimming shortened V by 9 bases and J by 4 bases, and 9 bases separated the two germline ends. CDR1 MNHEY and CDR2 SVGAGI come from the germline V gene. The CDR3 sequence: CASGPLYGYTF. CDR3 DNA: TGTGCCAGTGGCCCGCTCTATGGCTACACCTTC.

J is TRBJ2-3 and V is TRBV29-1, with 10 bases matching TRBD2. CDR3 length: 15 amino acids. CDR1 is SQVTM and CDR2 is ANQGSEA in the germline V gene. Germline trimming cut 7 bases from V and 6 bases from J; bases unmatched to any gene: 13. The chain's CDR3 is CSARGTSVAADTQYF. DNA of the CDR3: TGCAGCGCCCGAGGGACTAGCGTTGCCGCCGATACGCAGTATTTT.

V usage is TRBV7-9 and J usage is TRBJ2-3, with TRBD1 as a possible D gene (5 bases). Between the trimmed V and J ends, which lost 5 bases and 6 bases, there was a span of 12 bases. The CDR3 is made up of 13 amino acids. Germline V gene data show CDR1 as SEHNR and CDR2 as FQNEAQ (reference sequence). The CDR3 loop is CASSADSRDTQYF. The CDR3, as DNA: TGTGCCAGCAGCGCCGACAGTCGCGATACGCAGTATTTT.

The chain couples TRBV29-1 to TRBJ2-7; D not resolved. The CDR3 covers 11 residues. With 7 bases removed from V and 2 bases from J, the gap between germline ends came to 9 bases. The germline CDR1 and CDR2 sequences are SQVTM and ANQGSEA. The CDR3 spells CSAVRTYEQYF. The CDR3 coding sequence is TGCAGCGCCGTCCGGACCTACGAGCAGTACTTC.

On this clone: The same CDR3 also results from other DNA sequences found in this sample. V gene TRBV13 combines with J gene TRBJ2-5; D may be TRBD1 or TRBD2 (5 bases each). V lost 4 bases and J 5 bases, leaving 8 bases between the germline ends. Germline-derived CDR1 and CDR2 are PRHDT and FYEKMQ (reference sequence). The CDR3 length is 12 residues. This chain's CDR3 is CASSSGRETQYF. CDR3 coding DNA: TGTGCCAGCAGCTCGGGACGGGAGACCCAGTACTTC.

This chain joins TRBV5-1 and TRBJ2-1, with 7 nucleotides matching TRBD2. Unmatched junction bases numbered 10, after V lost 3 bases and J lost 10 bases. The CDR3 loop spans 14 amino acids. The germline CDR1 and CDR2 sequences are SGHRS and YFSETQ. As DNA, the CDR3 is TGCGCCAGCAGCTCGGCGACTAGCCGTGGGGAGCAGTTCTTC. This gives the protein CASSSATSRGEQFF.